A selection of T cell receptor beta chains follows, all from one sample in a study of T cells after yellow fever vaccination. A single record per CDR3 protein comes from TCRdb applying MiXCR to the 5' RACE reads. The sample has approximately 300,000 distinct CDR3 sequences, 6.8% seen once. This material consisted of PBMCs, taken around 45 days after the first yellow fever vaccination. The receptors derive from a man younger than 35 who received the YFV17D yellow fever vaccine. The CDR3 runs from the conserved cysteine through the conserved F or W. A D gene is named only where the DNA matches it firmly. Some rows have no size entry. The others give once, few or many, or a class for an expanded clone.

>NA|few|TRBJ1-2|TRBV12-3/TRBV12-4
TGTGCCAGCAGTCCACAGGGATTCGGCTACACCTTC
CASSPQGFGYTF
>TRBD1|NA|TRBJ1-2|TRBV5-1
TGCGCCAGCAGCCCGTTACAGGGGTTCGGCTACACCTTC
CASSPLQGFGYTF
>NA|many|TRBJ1-1|TRBV20-1
TGCAGTGAAGCGCCTCCTGAAGCTTTCTTT
CSEAPPEAFF
>NA|many|TRBJ2-7|TRBV4-1
TGCGCCAGCAGCCAAGATGAGGAGGGCTTCTACGAGCAGTACTTC
CASSQDEEGFYEQYF
>TRBD2|NA|TRBJ2-1|TRBV5-1
TGCGCCAGCAGCGCAAGACTAGCGGGGGCCTACAATGAGCAGTTCTTC
CASSARLAGAYNEQFF
>NA|few|TRBJ1-2|TRBV4-2
TGTGCCAGCAGCCCAAACGGTTTTACGGACTATGGCTACACCTTC
CASSPNGFTDYGYTF
>NA|NA|TRBJ2-3|TRBV12-2
TGTGCAAGTCGCCTCCCCGAAGCTAGCGGGGATCACACAGATACGCAGTATTTT
CASRLPEASGDHTDTQYF
>NA|NA|TRBJ2-3|TRBV12-3/TRBV12-4
TGTGCCAGCAGTTCCTATGGGCAGTATTTT
CASSSYGQYF
>NA|NA|TRBJ2-7|TRBV7-2
TGTGCCAGCAGTTCCAGTCCAGGGGGGTACGAGCAGTACTTC
CASSSSPGGYEQYF
>TRBD2|NA|TRBJ2-5|TRBV7-9
TGTGCCAGCAGCGTGGGGGGGACCCAAGAGACCCAGTACTTC
CASSVGGTQETQYF